A selection of T cell receptor beta chains follows, all from one sample in a study of metastatic and nonmetastatic thyroid tumors. TCRdb redid the clone calls on the PCR reads using MiXCR. Of 6,100 or so clones in the sample, 30% to 35% were seen once. Specimen: tumor tissue. These receptors all come from a female donor with papillary thyroid cancer or a benign thyroid nodule (not recorded which). Some clones in this sample may be carry-over from other donors' samples. Both conserved end residues are part of each CDR3. The order of the fields is clone size, D gene, V gene, J gene, CDR3 protein, CDR3 DNA. D genes are given only for firm matches. A row's size may be missing; if present it is once, few, many or a size class.

few	TRBD1	TRBV12-5	TRBJ2-7	CASGPGQVGSYEQYF	TGTGCTAGTGGCCCAGGACAGGTTGGGTCCTACGAGCAGTACTTC
few	TRBD1	TRBV28	TRBJ2-3	CASSLSVRGLDTQYF	TGTGCCAGCAGTTTATCGGTGAGGGGGCTAGATACGCAGTATTTT
many	TRBD1	TRBV11-2	TRBJ2-5	CASSPWTGRETQYF	TGTGCCAGCAGCCCGTGGACAGGCAGGGAGACCCAGTACTTC
.	.	TRBV18	TRBJ1-2	CASSPSGEPSYTF	TGTGCCAGCTCACCCTCGGGGGAGCCTTCCTACACCTTC
.	TRBD2	TRBV20-1	TRBJ2-5	CSAGPAGGGREETQYF	TGCAGTGCTGGGCCGGCGGGGGGAGGAAGGGAAGAGACCCAGTACTTC
.	.	TRBV28	TRBJ2-5	CASSTLIGSKETQYF	TGTGCCAGCAGCACTTTGATTGGGTCAAAAGAGACCCAGTACTTC
.	.	TRBV5-1	TRBJ2-2	CASSNFPETTGELFF	TGCGCCAGCAGTAACTTCCCAGAAACCACCGGGGAGCTGTTTTTT
medium-sized	.	TRBV6-1	TRBJ1-1	CASSRNAWGDTEAFF	TGTGCCAGCAGTCGAAACGCTTGGGGCGACACTGAAGCTTTCTTT
.	TRBD1	TRBV20-1	TRBJ1-2	CSAREQGGGYGYTF	TGCAGTGCTAGAGAACAGGGGGGTGGCTATGGCTACACCTTC
medium-sized	.	TRBV28	TRBJ2-5	CASSWGGGWYQETQYF	TGTGCCAGCTCTTGGGGAGGGGGTTGGTACCAAGAGACCCAGTACTTC
.	TRBD1	TRBV5-1	TRBJ2-3	CASSLEQGARTDTQYF	TGCGCCAGCAGCTTGGAACAGGGGGCCCGGACAGATACGCAGTATTTT
.	TRBD2	TRBV19	TRBJ2-3	CSSSISRESTDTQSF	TGTTCCAGTAGTATATCGCGGGAGAGCACAGATACGCAGTCTTTT
once	TRBD1	TRBV30	TRBJ1-4	CAWTPGQGLNEKLFF	TGTGCCTGGACTCCGGGACAGGGTCTTAATGAAAAACTGTTTTTT
medium-sized	TRBD2	TRBV19	TRBJ2-7	CASSPSGGGREQYF	TGTGCCAGTAGTCCCTCCGGGGGCGGGAGGGAGCAGTACTTC
many	.	TRBV28	TRBJ1-5	CASSLRALGKVPQHF	TGTGCCAGCAGTTTAAGGGCTTTGGGTAAGGTGCCCCAGCATTTT
medium-sized	.	TRBV4-1	TRBJ1-5	CASSQEGAGTQPQHF	TGCGCCAGCAGCCAAGAAGGGGCAGGGACCCAGCCCCAGCATTTT
large	.	TRBV6-1	TRBJ1-1	CASREPGEGSTEAFF	TGTGCCAGCAGGGAGCCAGGGGAAGGTAGCACTGAAGCTTTCTTT
many	.	TRBV9	TRBJ2-1	CASSVATVSSYNEQFF	TGTGCCAGCAGCGTAGCCACGGTGAGCTCCTACAATGAGCAGTTCTTC
.	TRBD2	TRBV20-1	TRBJ2-7	CSAQGLAGSGEQYF	TGCAGTGCGCAGGGACTAGCGGGAAGCGGAGAGCAGTACTTC
medium-sized	.	TRBV3-1	TRBJ2-5	CASSQDRYQETQYF	TGTGCCAGCAGCCAAGATAGGTACCAAGAGACCCAGTACTTC
.	.	TRBV7-3	TRBJ2-1	CASSLDGTDFYNEQFF	TGTGCCAGCAGCTTAGACGGGACTGACTTCTACAATGAGCAGTTCTTC
medium-sized	.	TRBV4-1	TRBJ2-1	CASSQESKDKFF	TGCGCCAGCAGCCAAGAGTCGAAGGATAAGTTCTTC
.	TRBD2	TRBV20-1	TRBJ2-1	CSALDSGGTYSYNEQFF	TGCAGTGCTCTAGATAGCGGGGGGACTTACTCATACAATGAGCAGTTCTTC
few	TRBD2	TRBV27	TRBJ2-3	CASSLTSGGTDTQYF	TGTGCCAGCAGTTTGACTAGCGGAGGCACAGATACGCAGTATTTT
many	TRBD1	TRBV14	TRBJ2-1	CASSPQGTTYNEQFF	TGTGCCAGCAGCCCACAGGGGACAACTTACAATGAGCAGTTCTTC
.	TRBD1	TRBV18	TRBJ1-3	CASSPNRQGGNTIYF	TGTGCCAGCTCACCAAACAGACAGGGCGGAAACACCATATATTTT
.	TRBD2	TRBV11-2	TRBJ2-7	CASSLNLAGAEQYF	TGTGCCAGCAGCTTAAACTTAGCGGGGGCAGAGCAGTACTTC
medium-sized	TRBD1	TRBV28	TRBJ1-3	CASSLLGTGGRSGNTIYF	TGTGCCAGCAGTTTATTAGGGACAGGGGGAAGATCTGGAAACACCATATATTTT
.	.	TRBV20-1	TRBJ2-4	CSADASPIQYF	TGCAGTGCCGACGCTTCGCCCATTCAGTACTTC
.	TRBD1	TRBV28	TRBJ1-4	CASSLGQGSNEKLFF	TGTGCCAGCAGCCTAGGACAGGGTTCCAATGAAAAACTGTTTTTT
few	.	TRBV18	TRBJ1-1	CASSPGQTEAFF	TGTGCCAGCTCACCTGGACAGACTGAAGCTTTCTTT